Sequencing of this TCR beta chain was carried out in a study of shared clonotypes between healthy human individuals. Assay: immunoSEQ multiplex PCR; the TCRdb copy retains only in-frame clones and omits some. The sample lists about 2.2 million clones, around 93% occurring once. This clone was seen just once. CD45RO-negative cells were positively selected for CCR7, leaving out terminally differentiated effector memory CD45RA+ cells. Germline loops: CDR1 MNHEY, CDR2 SMNVEV (reference sequence). The CDR3 sequence is 14 residues long. The V and J ends lost 6 bases and 9 bases, in that order; junction bases with no gene match: 12.

The rearrangement uses TRBV27 and TRBJ2-7; 9 positions agree with TRBD1. The source is a man between 18 and 29 years old in good health. Some clones in this sample may be carry-over from other donors' samples. Sample: naive CD8+ T cells from PBMCs. This CDR3 reads CASRKTGGKAGQYF. The DNA for the CDR3 is TGTGCCAGCAGGAAGACAGGGGGAAAGGCCGGGCAGTACTTC.